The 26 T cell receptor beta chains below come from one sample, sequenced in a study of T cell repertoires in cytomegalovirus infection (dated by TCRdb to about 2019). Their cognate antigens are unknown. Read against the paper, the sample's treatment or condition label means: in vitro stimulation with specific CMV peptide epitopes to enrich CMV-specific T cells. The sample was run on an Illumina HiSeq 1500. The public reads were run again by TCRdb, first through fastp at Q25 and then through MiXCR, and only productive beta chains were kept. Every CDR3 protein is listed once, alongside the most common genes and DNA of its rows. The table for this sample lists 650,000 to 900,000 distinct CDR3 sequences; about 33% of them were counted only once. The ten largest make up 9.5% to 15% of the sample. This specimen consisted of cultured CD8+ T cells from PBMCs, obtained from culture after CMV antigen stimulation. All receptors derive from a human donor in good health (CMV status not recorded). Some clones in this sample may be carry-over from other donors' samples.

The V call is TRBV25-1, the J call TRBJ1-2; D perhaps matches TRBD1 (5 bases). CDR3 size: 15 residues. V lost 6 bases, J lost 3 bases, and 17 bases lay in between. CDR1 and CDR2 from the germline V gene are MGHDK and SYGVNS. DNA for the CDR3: TGTGCCAGCAGGGGGCAATTGTACCCGGACTATGGCTACACCTTC. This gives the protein CASRGQLYPDYGYTF.

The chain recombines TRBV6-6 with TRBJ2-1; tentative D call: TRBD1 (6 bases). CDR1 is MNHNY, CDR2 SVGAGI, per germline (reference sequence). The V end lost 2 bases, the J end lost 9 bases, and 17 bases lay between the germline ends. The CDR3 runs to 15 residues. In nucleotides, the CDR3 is TGTGCCAGCAGTTACCGGACTGGCCTAGGGGGTGAGCAGTTCTTC. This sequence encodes CASSYRTGLGGEQFF.

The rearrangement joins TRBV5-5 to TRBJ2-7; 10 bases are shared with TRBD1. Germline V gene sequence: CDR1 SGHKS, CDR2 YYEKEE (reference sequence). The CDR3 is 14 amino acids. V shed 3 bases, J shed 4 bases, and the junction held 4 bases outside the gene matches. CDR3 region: CASSYPGQGYEQYF. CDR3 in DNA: TGTGCCAGCAGCTACCCGGGACAGGGGTACGAGCAGTACTTC.

CDR3 protein: CASSPGTGEGTQYF. The CDR3 coding sequence is TGTGCCAGCAGTCCAGGGACAGGGGAAGGGACCCAGTACTTC. The chain links TRBV12-3 or TRBV12-4 to TRBJ2-5, with 10 nucleotides matching TRBD1. The trim removed 5 bases at V and 7 bases at J, leaving 7 bases unmatched. The CDR3 consists of 14 residues.

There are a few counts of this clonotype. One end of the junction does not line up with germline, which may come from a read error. The CDR3 loop is CASSMDGTNYGYTF. The CDR3 coding sequence is TGTGCTAGCAGCATGGACGGCACTAACTATGGCTACACCTTC. The V call is TRBV5-6, the J call TRBJ1-2; the D is unclear. The germline gives CDR1 SGHDT, CDR2 YYEEEE. The CDR3 contains 14 residues.

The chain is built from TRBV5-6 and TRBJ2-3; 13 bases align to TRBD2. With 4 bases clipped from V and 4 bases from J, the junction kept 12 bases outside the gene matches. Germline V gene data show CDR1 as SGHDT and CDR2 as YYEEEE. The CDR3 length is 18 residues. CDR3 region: CASSEGLAGPLPADTQYF. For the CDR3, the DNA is TGTGCCAGCAGCGAGGGACTAGCGGGGCCTCTACCCGCAGATACGCAGTATTTT. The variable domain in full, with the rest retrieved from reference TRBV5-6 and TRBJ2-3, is DAGVTQSPTHLIKTRGQQVTLRCSPKSGHDTVSWYQQALGQGPQFIFQYYEEEERQRGNFPDRFSGHQFPNYSSELNVNALLLGDSALYLCASSEGLAGPLPADTQYFGPGTRLTVL.

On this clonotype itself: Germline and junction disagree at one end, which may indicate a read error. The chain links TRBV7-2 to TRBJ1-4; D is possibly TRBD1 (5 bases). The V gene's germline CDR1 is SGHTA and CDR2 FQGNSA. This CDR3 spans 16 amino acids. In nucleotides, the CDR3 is TGTGCCAGCAGCTCGCTGGAAGGGGTCGTTAATGAAAAACTGTCTTTT. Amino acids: CASSSLEGVVNEKLSF.

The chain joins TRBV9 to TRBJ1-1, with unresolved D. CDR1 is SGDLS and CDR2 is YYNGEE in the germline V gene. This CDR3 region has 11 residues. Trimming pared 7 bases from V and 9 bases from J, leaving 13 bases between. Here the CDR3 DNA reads TGTGCCAGCGGCTCCAATCTCAAAGCTTTCTTT. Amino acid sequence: CASGSNLKAFF.

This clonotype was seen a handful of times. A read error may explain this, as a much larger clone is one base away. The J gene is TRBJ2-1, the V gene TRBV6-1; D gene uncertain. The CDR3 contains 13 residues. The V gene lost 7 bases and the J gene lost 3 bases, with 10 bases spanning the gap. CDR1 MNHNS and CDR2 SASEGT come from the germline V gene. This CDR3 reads CASNGTLYNEQFF. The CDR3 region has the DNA TGTGCCAGCAATGGAACCCTCTACAATGAGCAGTTCTTC.

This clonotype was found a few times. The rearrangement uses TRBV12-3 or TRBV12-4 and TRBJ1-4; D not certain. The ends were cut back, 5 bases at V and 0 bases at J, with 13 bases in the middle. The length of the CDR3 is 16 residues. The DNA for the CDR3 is TGTGCCAGCAGTACCGGAAAGTACGCAACTAATGAAAAACTGTTTTTT. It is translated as CASSTGKYATNEKLFF.

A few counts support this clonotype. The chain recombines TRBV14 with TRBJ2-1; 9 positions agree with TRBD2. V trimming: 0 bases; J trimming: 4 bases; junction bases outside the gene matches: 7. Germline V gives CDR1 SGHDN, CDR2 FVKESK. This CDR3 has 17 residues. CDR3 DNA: TGTGCCAGCAGCCAAGATGAAAGCGGGGGGCTTTACAATGAGCAGTTCTTC. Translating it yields CASSQDESGGLYNEQFF.

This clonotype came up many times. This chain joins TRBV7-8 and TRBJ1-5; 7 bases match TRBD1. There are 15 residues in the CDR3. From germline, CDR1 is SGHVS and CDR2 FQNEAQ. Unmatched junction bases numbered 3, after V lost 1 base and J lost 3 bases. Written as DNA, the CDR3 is TGTGCCAGCAGCTTAGGACAGGGCCTCAATCAGCCCCAGCATTTT. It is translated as CASSLGQGLNQPQHF.

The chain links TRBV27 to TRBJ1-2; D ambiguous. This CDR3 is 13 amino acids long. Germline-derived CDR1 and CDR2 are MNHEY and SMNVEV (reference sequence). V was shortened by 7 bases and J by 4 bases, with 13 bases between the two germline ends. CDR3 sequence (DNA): TGTGCCAGCACCTCTTCTGCAGGCTATGGCTACACCTTC. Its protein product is CASTSSAGYGYTF.

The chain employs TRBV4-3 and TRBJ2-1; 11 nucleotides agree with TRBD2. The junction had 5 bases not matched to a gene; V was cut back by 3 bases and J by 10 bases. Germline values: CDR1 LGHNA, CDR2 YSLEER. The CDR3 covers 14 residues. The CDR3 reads CASSHAGTSGEQFF. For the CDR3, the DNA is TGCGCCAGCAGCCACGCCGGGACTAGCGGCGAGCAGTTCTTC.

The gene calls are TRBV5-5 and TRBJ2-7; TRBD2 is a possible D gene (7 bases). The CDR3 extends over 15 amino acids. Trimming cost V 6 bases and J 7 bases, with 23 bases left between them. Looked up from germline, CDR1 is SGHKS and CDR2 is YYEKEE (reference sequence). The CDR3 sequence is CASTFGPGGLGEQYF. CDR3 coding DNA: TGTGCCAGCACTTTTGGCCCCGGGGGGCTCGGGGAGCAGTACTTC.

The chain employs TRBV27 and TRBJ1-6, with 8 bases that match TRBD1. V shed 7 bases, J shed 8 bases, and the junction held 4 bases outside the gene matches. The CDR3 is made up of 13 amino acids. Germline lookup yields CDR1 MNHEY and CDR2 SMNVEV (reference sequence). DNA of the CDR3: TGTGCCAGCACGGGGACAGGTCATTCACCCCTCCACTTT. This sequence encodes CASTGTGHSPLHF.

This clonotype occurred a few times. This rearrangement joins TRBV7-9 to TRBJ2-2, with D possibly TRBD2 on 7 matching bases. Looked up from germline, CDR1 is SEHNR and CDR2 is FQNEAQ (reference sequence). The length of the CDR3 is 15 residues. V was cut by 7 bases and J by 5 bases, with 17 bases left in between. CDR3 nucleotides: TGTGCCAGCATCCCGCCGGGGGGCGTAACCGGGGAGCTGTTTTTT. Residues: CASIPPGGVTGELFF.

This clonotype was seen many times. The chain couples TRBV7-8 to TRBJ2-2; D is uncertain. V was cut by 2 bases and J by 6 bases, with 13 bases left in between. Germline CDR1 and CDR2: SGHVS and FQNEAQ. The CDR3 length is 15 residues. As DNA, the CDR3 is TGTGCCAGCAGCTTATTGCCGCATGGACCCGGGGAGCTGTTTTTT. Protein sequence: CASSLLPHGPGELFF. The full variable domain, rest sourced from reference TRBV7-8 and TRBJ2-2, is GAGVSQSPRYKVAKRGQDVALRCDPISGHVSLFWYQQALGQGPEFLTYFQNEAQLDKSGLPSDRFFAERPEGSVSTLKIQRTQQEDSAVYLCASSLLPHGPGELFFGEGSRLTVL.

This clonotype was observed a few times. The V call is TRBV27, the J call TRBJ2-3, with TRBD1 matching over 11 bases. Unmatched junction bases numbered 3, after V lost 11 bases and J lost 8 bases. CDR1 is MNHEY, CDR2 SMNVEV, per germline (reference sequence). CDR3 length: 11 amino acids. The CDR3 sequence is CAVGQGATQYF. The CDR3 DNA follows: TGTGCCGTTGGACAGGGGGCTACGCAGTATTTT.

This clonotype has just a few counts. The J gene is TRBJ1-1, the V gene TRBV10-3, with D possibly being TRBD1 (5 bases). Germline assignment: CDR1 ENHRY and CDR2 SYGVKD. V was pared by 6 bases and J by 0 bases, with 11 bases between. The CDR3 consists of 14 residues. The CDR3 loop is CAISLGTVNTEAFF. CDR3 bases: TGTGCCATCAGCCTAGGGACGGTGAACACTGAAGCTTTCTTT.

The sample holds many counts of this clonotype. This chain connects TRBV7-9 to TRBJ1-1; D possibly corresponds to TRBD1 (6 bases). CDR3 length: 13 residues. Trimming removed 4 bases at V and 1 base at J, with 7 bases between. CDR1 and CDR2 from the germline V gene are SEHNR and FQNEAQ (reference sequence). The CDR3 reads CASSSTGNTEAFF. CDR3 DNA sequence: TGTGCCAGCAGCTCGACAGGGAACACTGAAGCTTTCTTT.

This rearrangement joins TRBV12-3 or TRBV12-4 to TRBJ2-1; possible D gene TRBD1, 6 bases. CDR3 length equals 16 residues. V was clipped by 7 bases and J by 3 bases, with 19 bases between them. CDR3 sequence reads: CASTTIRDIYYNEQFF. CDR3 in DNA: TGTGCCAGCACCACCATCCGGGACATCTACTACAATGAGCAGTTCTTC.

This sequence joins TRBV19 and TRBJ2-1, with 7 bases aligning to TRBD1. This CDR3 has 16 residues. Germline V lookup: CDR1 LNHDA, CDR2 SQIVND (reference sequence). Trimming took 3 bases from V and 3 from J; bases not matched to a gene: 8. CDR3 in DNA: TGTGCCAGTAGTATTGGGACAGTCCAACTCTACAATGAGCAGTTCTTC. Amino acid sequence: CASSIGTVQLYNEQFF.

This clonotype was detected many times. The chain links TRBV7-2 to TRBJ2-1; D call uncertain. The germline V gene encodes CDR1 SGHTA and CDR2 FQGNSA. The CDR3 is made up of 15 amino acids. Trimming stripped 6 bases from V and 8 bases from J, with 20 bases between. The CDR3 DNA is TGTGCCAGCAGTACCGGCATCGGTTGGGTCGATGAGCAGTTCTTC. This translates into CASSTGIGWVDEQFF.

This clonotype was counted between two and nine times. In DNA form, the CDR3 reads TGTGCCAGCAGTGAAGGGACTAGCGATCAAGAGACCCAGTACTTC. Its translation is CASSEGTSDQETQYF. This chain connects TRBV2 to TRBJ2-5, with 9 nucleotides matching TRBD2. CDR1 SNHLY and CDR2 FYNNEI come from the germline V gene. V dropped 1 base and J dropped 2; count of bases not matched to a gene: 2. This CDR3 contains 15 residues.

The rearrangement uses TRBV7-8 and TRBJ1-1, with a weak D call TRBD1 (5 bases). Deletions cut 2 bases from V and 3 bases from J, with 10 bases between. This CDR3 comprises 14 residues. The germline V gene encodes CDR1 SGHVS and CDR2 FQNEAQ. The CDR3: CASSLNGGYTEAFF. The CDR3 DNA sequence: TGTGCCAGCAGCTTAAACGGGGGATACACTGAAGCTTTCTTT.